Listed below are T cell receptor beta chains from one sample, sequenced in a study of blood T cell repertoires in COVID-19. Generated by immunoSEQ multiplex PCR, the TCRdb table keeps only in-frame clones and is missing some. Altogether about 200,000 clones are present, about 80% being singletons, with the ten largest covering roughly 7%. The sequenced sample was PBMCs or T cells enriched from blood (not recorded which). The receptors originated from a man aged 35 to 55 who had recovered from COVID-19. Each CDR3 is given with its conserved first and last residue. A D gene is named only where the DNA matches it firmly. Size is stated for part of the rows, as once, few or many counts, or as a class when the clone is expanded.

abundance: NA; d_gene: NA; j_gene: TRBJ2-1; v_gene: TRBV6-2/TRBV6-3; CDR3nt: TGTGCCAGCAGTTCCCGGTATCCGAGGACAGGGCGGGGGAATGAGCAGTTCTTC; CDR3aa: CASSSRYPRTGRGNEQFF
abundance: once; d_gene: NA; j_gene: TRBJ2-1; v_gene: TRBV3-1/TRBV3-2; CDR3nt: TGTGCCAGCAGCCTGAGGACTGGGAAAGAGGGTGAGCAGTTCTTC; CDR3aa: CASSLRTGKEGEQFF
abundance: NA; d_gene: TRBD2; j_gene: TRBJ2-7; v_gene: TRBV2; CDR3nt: TGTGCCAGCAGGGGAGGGACTAGCAGGGCCTACGAGCAGTACTTC; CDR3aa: CASRGGTSRAYEQYF
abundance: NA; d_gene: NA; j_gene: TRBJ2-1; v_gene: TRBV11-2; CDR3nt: TGTGCCAGCAGGGTACCGGGGACTTACAATGAGCAGTTCTTC; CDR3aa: CASRVPGTYNEQFF
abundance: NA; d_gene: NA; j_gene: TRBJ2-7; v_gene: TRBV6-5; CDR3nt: TGTGCCAGCCGGGGGGCAGGGGGCCACTACGAGCAGTACTTC; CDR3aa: CASRGAGGHYEQYF
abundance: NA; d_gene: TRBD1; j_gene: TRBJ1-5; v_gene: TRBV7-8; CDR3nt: TGTGCCAGCAGCTTACAGGGGGATCAGCCCCAGCATTTT; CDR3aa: CASSLQGDQPQHF
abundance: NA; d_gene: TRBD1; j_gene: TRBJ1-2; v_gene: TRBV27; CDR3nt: TGTGCCAGCAGTCAGGCGGGGGGCGGGACAGGGGTCGGAGGCTACACCTTC; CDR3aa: CASSQAGGGTGVGGYTF
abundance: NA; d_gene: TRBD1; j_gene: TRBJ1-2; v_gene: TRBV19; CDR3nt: TGTGCCAGTAGTGGACTTCGGGGACAGGACCTTAACTATGGCTACACCTTC; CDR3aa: CASSGLRGQDLNYGYTF
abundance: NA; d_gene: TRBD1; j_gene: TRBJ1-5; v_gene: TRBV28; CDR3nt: TGTGCCAGCAGCTGGACAGGGGGGTGGATGGGCAATCAGCCCCAGCATTTT; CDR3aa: CASSWTGGWMGNQPQHF
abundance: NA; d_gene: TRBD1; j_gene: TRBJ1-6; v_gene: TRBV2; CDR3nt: TGTGCCAGCAGTTTAGGACAGGGGCTCGGGCCCCTCCACTTT; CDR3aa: CASSLGQGLGPLHF
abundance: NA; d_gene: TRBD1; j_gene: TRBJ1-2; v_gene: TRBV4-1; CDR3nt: TGCGCCAGCAGCCAAGATCTCAGGAGGGGACAGCGCTATGGCTACACCTTC; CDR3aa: CASSQDLRRGQRYGYTF
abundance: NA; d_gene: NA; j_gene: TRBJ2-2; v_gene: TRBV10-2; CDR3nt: TGCGCCAGCAGTTTGGGACTTACCAGGGAGCTGTTTTTT; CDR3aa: CASSLGLTRELFF
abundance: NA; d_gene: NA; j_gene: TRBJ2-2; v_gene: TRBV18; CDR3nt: TGTGCCAGCTCACCAGGGCAGGGGAACACCGGGGAGCTGTTTTTT; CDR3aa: CASSPGQGNTGELFF
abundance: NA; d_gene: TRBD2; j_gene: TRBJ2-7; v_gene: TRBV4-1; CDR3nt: TGCGCCAGCAGCCCACTAACGGGACTAGCGGGATACGAGCAGTACTTC; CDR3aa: CASSPLTGLAGYEQYF
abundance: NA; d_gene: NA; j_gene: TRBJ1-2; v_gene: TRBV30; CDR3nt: TGTGCCCGAGCCACAGGGCCCCCCTATGGCTACACCTTC; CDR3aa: CARATGPPYGYTF
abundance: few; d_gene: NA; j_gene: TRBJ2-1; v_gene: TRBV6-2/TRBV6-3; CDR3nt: TGTGCCAGCAGTTCCCCCGAGGGAATGTACAATGAGCAGTTCTTC; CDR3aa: CASSSPEGMYNEQFF
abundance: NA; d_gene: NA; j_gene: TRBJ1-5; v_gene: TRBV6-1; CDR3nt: TGTGCCAGCAGTGAAAGGGTCGAGGGCCAGCCCCAGCATTTT; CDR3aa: CASSERVEGQPQHF
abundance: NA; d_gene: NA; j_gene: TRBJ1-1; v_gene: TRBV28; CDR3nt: TGTGCCAGTCGGACTTATACGAACACTGAAGCTTTCTTT; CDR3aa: CASRTYTNTEAFF
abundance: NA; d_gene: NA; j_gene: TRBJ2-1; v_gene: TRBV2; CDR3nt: TGTGCCAGCTTGGCGGGCGGGAATGAGCAGTTCTTC; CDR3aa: CASLAGGNEQFF
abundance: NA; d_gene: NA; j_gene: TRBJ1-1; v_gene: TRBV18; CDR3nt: TGTGCCAGCTCACCTCCTCACAGGGTACTAACTGAAGCTTTCTTT; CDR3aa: CASSPPHRVLTEAFF
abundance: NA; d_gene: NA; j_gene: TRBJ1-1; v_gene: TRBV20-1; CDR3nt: TGCAGTGCTAGTGTGGGCATGAACACTGAAGCTTTCTTT; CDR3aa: CSASVGMNTEAFF
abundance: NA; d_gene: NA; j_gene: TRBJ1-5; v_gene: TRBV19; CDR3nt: TGTGCCAGTAGTATCCTCCCCCGCAGGGCGGGGAGCAATCAGCCCCAGCATTTT; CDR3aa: CASSILPRRAGSNQPQHF
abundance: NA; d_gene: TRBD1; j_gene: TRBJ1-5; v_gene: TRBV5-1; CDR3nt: TGCGCCAGCAGCTTGGGGGCAGGGGGCCATCAGCCCCAGCATTTT; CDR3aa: CASSLGAGGHQPQHF
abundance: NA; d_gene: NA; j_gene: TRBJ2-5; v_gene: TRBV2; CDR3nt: TGTGCCAGCAGGCCTCCCGGCGCAGCGGGCCTTCAAGAGACCCAGTACTTC; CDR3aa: CASRPPGAAGLQETQYF
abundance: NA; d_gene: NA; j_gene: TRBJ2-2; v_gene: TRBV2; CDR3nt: TGTGCCAGCAGTTTAGGGGGTTTGGGGACCGGGGAGCTGTTTTTT; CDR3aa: CASSLGGLGTGELFF
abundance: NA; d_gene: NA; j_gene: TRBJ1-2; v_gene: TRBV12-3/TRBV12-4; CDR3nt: TGTGCCAGCAATGTCCGACAGGAATATGGCTACACCTTC; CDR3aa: CASNVRQEYGYTF
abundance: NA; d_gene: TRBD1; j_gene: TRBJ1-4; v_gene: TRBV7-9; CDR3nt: TGTGCCAGCAGCGCGACAGGGGCAACTAATGAAAAACTGTTTTTT; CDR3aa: CASSATGATNEKLFF
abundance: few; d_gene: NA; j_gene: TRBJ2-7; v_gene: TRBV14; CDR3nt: TGTGCCAGCAGCGACAATCGAAACTACGAGCAGTACTTC; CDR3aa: CASSDNRNYEQYF
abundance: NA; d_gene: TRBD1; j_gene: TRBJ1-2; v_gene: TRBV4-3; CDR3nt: TGCGCCAGCAGCCAGGCGACAGGGCGATTGAACTATGGCTACACCTTC; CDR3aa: CASSQATGRLNYGYTF
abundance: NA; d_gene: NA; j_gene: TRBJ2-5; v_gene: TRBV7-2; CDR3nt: TGTGCCAGCAGAGACTGGCTTCTCGAGACCCAGTACTTC; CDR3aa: CASRDWLLETQYF
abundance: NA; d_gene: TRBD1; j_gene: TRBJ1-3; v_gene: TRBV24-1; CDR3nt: TGTGCCCAAAGGGTGACAGGGGCCCTTCCACCCAATTACTCTGGAAACACCATATATTTT; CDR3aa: CAQRVTGALPPNYSGNTIYF
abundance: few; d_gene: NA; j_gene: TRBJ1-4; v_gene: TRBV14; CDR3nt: TGTGCCAGCAGCAAACCGGGACAAAATGAAAAACTGTTTTTT; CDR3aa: CASSKPGQNEKLFF
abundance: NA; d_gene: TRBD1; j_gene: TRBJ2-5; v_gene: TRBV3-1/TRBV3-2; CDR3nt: TGTGCCAGCAGCGGCCGGACAGGGAGAGAGACCCAGTACTTC; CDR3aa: CASSGRTGRETQYF